What follows are 21 T cell receptor beta chains derived from one specimen sequenced in a study of blood T cell repertoires in COVID-19. TCRdb's table, derived via immunoSEQ multiplex PCR, lists solely in-frame clones and lacks some. The sample shows 280,000 or so clones, roughly 87% of them seen only once. What was sequenced was peripheral blood. These receptors came from a man between 18 and 35 years old with active or convalescent COVID-19.

This clone was counted a single time. The chain uses TRBV10-3 and TRBJ1-5; no definite D call. The CDR3 has 15 amino acids. Per the germline V gene, CDR1 is ENHRY and CDR2 is SYGVKD. V lost 8 bases and J 3 bases, leaving 17 bases between the germline ends. This chain's CDR3 is CAIGGSGGPNQPQHF. The CDR3 DNA reads TGTGCCATCGGTGGGTCAGGAGGGCCCAATCAGCCCCAGCATTTT.

The chain uses TRBV5-1 and TRBJ2-5; D might be TRBD2 (6 bases). The V and J ends lost 4 bases and 0 bases respectively, with 19 bases between them. The length of the CDR3 is 17 residues. Per the germline V gene, CDR1 is SGHRS and CDR2 is YFSETQ. The CDR3 DNA sequence: TGCGCCAGCAGCGATGGGCAGGGAGGTTCTTACCAAGAGACCCAGTACTTC. This encodes CASSDGQGGSYQETQYF.

The rearrangement uses TRBV15 and TRBJ2-3; 14 nucleotides match TRBD2. The V and J ends lost 6 bases and 3 bases, in that order; junction bases with no gene match: 5. Germline CDR1 LNHNV, CDR2 YYDKDF (reference sequence). This CDR3 has 16 amino acids. CDR3 DNA: TGTGCCACCAGTACCCGACTAGCGGGGGGGACAGATACGCAGTATTTT. Its translation is CATSTRLAGGTDTQYF.

V is TRBV29-1 and J is TRBJ1-2; TRBD1 agrees at 9 bases. CDR1 SQVTM and CDR2 ANQGSEA come from the germline V gene. This CDR3 has 14 residues. Trimming at V came to 6 bases and at J to 3 bases, leaving 8 bases not matched to a gene. CDR3 protein: CSVEGQGEDYGYTF. The CDR3, as DNA: TGCAGCGTAGAGGGACAGGGTGAGGACTATGGCTACACCTTC.

CDR3 loop: CASTIRQGLGYTF. The CDR3 DNA follows: TGTGCCAGCACCATAAGACAGGGCCTCGGCTACACCTTC. This sequence joins TRBV6-5 and TRBJ1-2, with 7 bases lining up with TRBD1. There are 13 residues in the CDR3. Germline V gives CDR1 MNHEY, CDR2 SVGAGI. V lost 7 bases, J lost 8 bases, and 10 bases stayed unmatched.

By share of the sample, this clone is medium-sized (0.01 to 0.1%). This chain links TRBV4-2 with TRBJ2-3, with TRBD2 matching over 12 bases. J was trimmed by 5 bases and V by 3 bases; bases with no gene match: 6. Germline CDR1 LGHNA, CDR2 YNFKEQ. The CDR3 contains 16 residues. The CDR3 protein is CASSHRTSGEVDTQYF. Here the CDR3 DNA reads TGTGCCAGCAGCCATCGGACTAGCGGGGAAGTAGATACGCAGTATTTT.

The rearrangement uses TRBV18 and TRBJ1-4, with 7 bases that match TRBD1. Germline V gives CDR1 KGHSH, CDR2 LQKENI. V lost 3 bases, J lost 7 bases, and 14 bases stayed unmatched. The length of the CDR3 is 17 residues. The CDR3 coding sequence is TGTGCCAGCTCACCCGTTCAGGGGGTTTTCGAGGGTGAAAAACTGTTTTTT. Translation gives CASSPVQGVFEGEKLFF.

This sequence joins TRBV2 and TRBJ2-3; 10 positions match TRBD1. V was pared by 3 bases and J by 3 bases, with 3 bases of the junction left unmatched. This CDR3 has 15 amino acids. CDR1 is SNHLY, CDR2 FYNNEI, per germline. CDR3 DNA sequence: TGTGCCAGCAGTGACGACAGGGGGCCGACAGATACGCAGTATTTT. This gives the protein CASSDDRGPTDTQYF.

This clone was observed once. The chain carries TRBV6-6 and TRBJ2-2; D gene uncertain. V dropped 2 bases and J dropped 6 bases, with 10 bases sitting between them. Germline V CDR1 and CDR2: MNHNY, SVGAGI (reference sequence). The CDR3 has 14 amino acids. The CDR3 bases are TGTGCCAGCAGTTACCCCGAGGAGTCCGGGGAGCTGTTTTTT. Translating gives CASSYPEESGELFF.

The V and J genes are TRBV11-2 and TRBJ2-1, with a possible D match to TRBD2 (6 bases). This CDR3 contains 11 residues. Germline loops: CDR1 SGHAT, CDR2 FQNNGV. The ends were cut back, 3 bases at V and 9 bases at J, with 6 bases in the middle. CDR3 nucleotides: TGTGCCAGCAGCTTCGGGGGTGAGCAGTTCTTC. Its protein is CASSFGGEQFF. Combining the CDR3 with reference TRBV11-2 and TRBJ2-1 gives the whole variable domain EAGVAQSPRYKIIEKRQSVAFWCNPISGHATLYWYQQILGQGPKLLIQFQNNGVVDDSQLPKDRFSAERLKGVDSTLKIQPAKLEDSAVYLCASSFGGEQFFGPGTRLTVL.

The genes are TRBV24-1 and TRBJ2-5; 8 bases agree with TRBD2. The V segment lost 4 bases and the J segment 2 bases; nucleotides outside the gene matches: 5. The CDR3 contains 15 residues. CDR1 is KGHDR and CDR2 is SFDVKD in the germline V gene. The CDR3 spells CATSDQAGDQETQYF. The CDR3 DNA is TGTGCCACCAGTGACCAAGCGGGGGATCAAGAGACCCAGTACTTC.

This clone has ten or more counts. The rearrangement uses TRBV6-2 or TRBV6-3 and TRBJ2-7; perhaps TRBD1 as D (5 bases). The CDR3 covers 14 residues. Trimming cost V 2 bases and J 0 bases, with 8 bases left between them. Germline V gene lookup returns CDR1 MNHEY and CDR2 SVGEGT. The CDR3 DNA reads as TGTGCCAGCAGTTACAGCGACAGCTCCTACGAGCAGTACTTC. Residues: CASSYSDSSYEQYF.

The V call is TRBV19, the J call TRBJ2-7, with TRBD2 matching 7 bases. The germline CDR1 and CDR2 sequences are LNHDA and SQIVND (reference sequence). V dropped 1 base and J dropped 0; count of bases not matched to a gene: 3. The CDR3 loop spans 15 amino acids. The CDR3 spells CASSIGGGGSYEQYF. The CDR3 DNA reads TGTGCCAGTAGTATAGGAGGCGGGGGCTCCTACGAGCAGTACTTC.

The rearrangement links TRBV19 to TRBJ2-1; perhaps TRBD2 as D (6 bases). This CDR3 contains 15 residues. V gave up 3 bases and J gave up 5 bases, with 14 bases separating them. Looked up from germline, CDR1 is LNHDA and CDR2 is SQIVND (reference sequence). In DNA, the CDR3 is TGTGCCAGTAGTATCATGCTAGCGTCCAACAATGAGCAGTTCTTC. Translating it yields CASSIMLASNNEQFF.

The rearrangement uses TRBV13 and TRBJ2-7; D ambiguous. Germline loops: CDR1 PRHDT, CDR2 FYEKMQ (reference sequence). V shed 2 bases and J shed 4 bases, with 3 bases lying between them. CDR3 length: 11 residues. CDR3 sequence: CASSLQYEQYF. As DNA, the CDR3 is TGTGCCAGCAGCTTACAATACGAGCAGTACTTC.

The chain employs TRBV25-1 and TRBJ1-1, with 8 bases matching TRBD1. Trimming took 5 bases from V and 5 from J; bases not matched to a gene: 4. There are 13 residues in the CDR3. In germline, CDR1 is MGHDK, CDR2 SYGVNS. The CDR3 DNA reads as TGTGCCAGCAGTTATACAGGGGGAACTGAAGCTTTCTTT. Translated: CASSYTGGTEAFF.

The chain joins TRBV2 to TRBJ2-1; 8 bases agree with TRBD2. The germline V gene has CDR1 SNHLY and CDR2 FYNNEI. CDR3 length: 15 residues. Germline trimming cut 4 bases from V and 6 bases from J; bases unmatched to any gene: 8. CDR3 nucleotide sequence: TGTGCCAGCAGTGGGTCAGCGGGGGCCAGCAATGAGCAGTTCTTC. Its translation: CASSGSAGASNEQFF.

This clone was observed a few times. The chain employs TRBV3-1 (or the pseudogene TRBV3-2) and TRBJ2-7, with a possible D match to TRBD1 (6 bases). Germline CDR1 LGHDT, CDR2 YNNKEL (reference sequence). With 5 bases removed from V and 5 bases from J, the gap between germline ends came to 16 bases. The CDR3 totals 14 residues. CDR3 coding DNA: TGTGCCAGCAGCTCCGGGCAGGGGTGGGACGAGCAGTACTTC. Protein product: CASSSGQGWDEQYF.

This clone appeared once. The chain carries TRBV7-2 and TRBJ2-3; D is possibly TRBD2 (6 bases). The CDR3 contains 14 residues. Germline lookup yields CDR1 SGHTA and CDR2 FQGNSA. The ends were cut back, 5 bases at V and 4 bases at J, with 13 bases in the middle. CDR3 sequence reads: CASSPISGADTQYF. The CDR3 bases are TGTGCCAGCAGCCCCATATCGGGGGCAGATACGCAGTATTTT. Looking up the rest from reference TRBV7-2 and TRBJ2-3 gives the full variable domain: GAGVSQSPSNKVTEKGKDVELRCDPISGHTALYWYRQSLGQGLEFLIYFQGNSAPDKSGLPSDRFSAERTGGSVSTLTIQRTQQEDSAVYLCASSPISGADTQYFGPGTRLTVL.

The V and J genes are TRBV12-3 or TRBV12-4 and TRBJ1-6; D is undetermined. The CDR3 is 12 residues long. V was trimmed by 3 bases and J by 11 bases, leaving 8 bases between them. DNA of the CDR3: TGTGCCAGCAGTTTCTACCAGGCACCCCTCCACTTT. Amino acids: CASSFYQAPLHF.

This clone appeared once. This chain links TRBV11-2 with TRBJ2-4, with D perhaps matching TRBD2 (6 bases). The CDR3 totals 19 residues. V gave up 5 bases and J gave up 0 bases, with 23 bases separating them. Germline CDR1 and CDR2: SGHAT and FQNNGV. The CDR3 sequence: CASSQPTRPGEVAKNIQYF. CDR3 in DNA: TGTGCCAGCAGCCAACCTACGCGGCCGGGGGAGGTAGCCAAAAACATTCAGTACTTC.